This T cell receptor beta chain was sequenced during a study of cytomegalovirus exposure and HLA in healthy donors. Germline loops: CDR1 MNHEY, CDR2 SMNVEV (reference sequence). The CDR3 is made up of 15 amino acids. Between the trimmed V and J ends, which lost 2 bases and 4 bases, there was a span of 15 bases. The PCR ran on 60 Vbeta and 13 Jbeta primers. Data came from immunoSEQ multiplex PCR; TCRdb stores just in-frame clones and leaves some out. The sample holds over 90,000 clones, roughly 79% seen once. Participants comprised healthy donors of bone marrow. Each donor was nominally healthy when sampled (though unrecorded immune exposures were likely).

The chain joins TRBV27 to TRBJ2-7; D is perhaps TRBD1 (6 bases). The sample consisted of PBMCs. This receptor was taken from a man aged 45-65 years in good health and CMV-seropositive. The CDR3 sequence: CASSLLGRGSYEQYF. Written as DNA, the CDR3 is TGTGCCAGCAGTTTACTCGGCAGGGGCTCGTACGAGCAGTACTTC.